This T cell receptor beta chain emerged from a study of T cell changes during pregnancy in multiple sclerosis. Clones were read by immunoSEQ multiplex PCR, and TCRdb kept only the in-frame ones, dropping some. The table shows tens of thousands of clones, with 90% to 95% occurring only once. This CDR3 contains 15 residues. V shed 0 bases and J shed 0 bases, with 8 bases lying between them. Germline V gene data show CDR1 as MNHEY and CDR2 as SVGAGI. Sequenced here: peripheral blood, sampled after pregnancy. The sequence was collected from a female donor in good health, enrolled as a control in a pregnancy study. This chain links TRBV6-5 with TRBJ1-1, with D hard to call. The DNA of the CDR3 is TGTGCCAGCAGTTACTCGTACACTATGAACACTGAAGCTTTCTTT. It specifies CASSYSYTMNTEAFF.